These 31 T cell receptor beta chains share one sample of origin, sequenced in a study of human T cells and chemical hapten exposure. The sample's time point: patch test 2, 6 weeks after DPC sensitization. Stated treatment: therapeutic diphenylcyclopropenone sensitization with weekly scalp DPC. TCRdb called the RACE reads again in MiXCR, with one record for every CDR3 protein. This sample carries 85,000 to 100,000 distinct CDR3 sequences, approximately 10% of them seen once, and the ten largest clones take 2.2%. Source: whole blood, taken in connection with sensitization to the hapten diphenylcyclopropenone (DPC). The receptors shown here come from a man aged 35-49 years with alopecia areata. Some clones in this sample may be carry-over from other donors' samples.

The V and J genes are TRBV30 and TRBJ2-3; D remains ambiguous. Germline assignment: CDR1 GTSNPN and CDR2 SVGIG (reference sequence). Trimming shortened V by 2 bases and J by 4 bases, and 4 bases separated the two germline ends. The CDR3 spans 11 residues. CDR3 protein: CAWSSADTQYF. The CDR3 DNA follows: TGTGCCTGGAGTTCGGCAGATACGCAGTATTTT.

The chain has TRBV7-2 and TRBJ2-2; TRBD1 matches 10 bases. This CDR3 is 15 amino acids long. CDR1 and CDR2 (germline): SGHTA, FQGNSA. The trim removed 5 bases at V and 6 bases at J, leaving 6 bases unmatched. The CDR3 reads CASSSGTGAAGELFF. In nucleotides, the CDR3 is TGTGCCAGCAGCAGCGGGACAGGGGCTGCCGGGGAGCTGTTTTTT.

This clonotype was found a few times. The chain carries TRBV29-1 and TRBJ2-1, with 13 bases that match TRBD2. Trimming at V came to 7 bases and at J to 7 bases, leaving 7 bases not matched to a gene. CDR1 and CDR2 from the germline V gene are SQVTM and ANQGSEA. CDR3 length: 14 amino acids. The CDR3: CSGSLAGGPNEQFF. CDR3 DNA sequence: TGCAGCGGCTCACTAGCGGGAGGGCCGAATGAGCAGTTCTTC.

This chain joins TRBV7-2 and TRBJ2-1; possibly TRBD2 for D (5 bases). CDR1 SGHTA and CDR2 FQGNSA come from the germline V gene. Trimming cost V 4 bases and J 7 bases, with 17 bases left between them. The CDR3 is made up of 15 amino acids. CDR3 sequence reads: CASSSQLGSYNEQFF. The CDR3 DNA follows: TGTGCCAGCAGCTCCCAACTAGGTTCGTATAATGAGCAGTTCTTC.

The rearrangement joins TRBV5-6 to TRBJ1-2; D may be TRBD1 (5 bases). V lost 0 bases to trimming and J lost 4 bases, with 10 bases between them. Germline assignment: CDR1 SGHDT and CDR2 YYEEEE. This CDR3 is 14 amino acids long. In DNA form, the CDR3 reads TGTGCCAGCAGCTTGGGGACATTTTTCTATGGCTACACCTTC. It translates to CASSLGTFFYGYTF.

CDR3 sequence reads: CASSYSPGGLNNEQFF. DNA for the CDR3: TGTGCCAGCAGTTACTCACCGGGAGGCTTAAACAATGAGCAGTTCTTC. The chain couples TRBV6-5 to TRBJ2-1, with 7 bases aligning to TRBD2. J was trimmed by 5 bases and V by 0 bases; bases with no gene match: 7. This CDR3 spans 16 amino acids. CDR1 and CDR2 (germline): MNHEY, SVGAGI.

The chain employs TRBV5-1 and TRBJ2-2; 10 bases are shared with TRBD2. Germline CDR1 is SGHRS and CDR2 is YFSETQ. CDR3 length: 18 amino acids. Trimming took 4 bases from V and 4 from J; bases not matched to a gene: 13. In DNA form, the CDR3 reads TGCGCCAGCAGCCGGGAACCTCGGACTAGCGGAAGCACCGGGGAGCTGTTTTTT. The encoded protein is CASSREPRTSGSTGELFF.

This chain connects TRBV12-3 or TRBV12-4 to TRBJ2-7, with 11 bases that match TRBD2. V dropped 5 bases and J dropped 5; count of bases not matched to a gene: 11. CDR3 length equals 16 residues. CDR3 DNA sequence: TGTGCCAGCAGTCCGGAAACTAGCGGGAGTCAAGACGAGCAGTACTTC. It is translated as CASSPETSGSQDEQYF.

This clonotype was detected ten times or more. The V gene is TRBV20-1, the J gene TRBJ2-3; perhaps D is TRBD1 or TRBD2 (5 bases each). Germline assignment: CDR1 DFQATT and CDR2 SNEGSKA (reference sequence). The germline V and J ends were trimmed by 3 bases and 2 bases, with 6 bases remaining between them. The CDR3 runs 12 residues. CDR3 DNA sequence: TGCAGTGCTAGCGGGACCACAGATACGCAGTATTTT. Amino acids: CSASGTTDTQYF.

This sequence joins TRBV28 and TRBJ1-5; 7 bases align to TRBD1. CDR1 MDHEN and CDR2 SYDVKM come from the germline V gene. The junction had 4 bases not matched to a gene; V was cut back by 1 base and J by 1 base. This CDR3 has 16 amino acids. The CDR3 is CASSLFGRGSNQPQHF. The DNA of the CDR3 is TGTGCCAGCAGTTTATTCGGCAGGGGGAGCAATCAGCCCCAGCATTTT.

This clonotype has more than one count but fewer than ten. The chain carries TRBV12-3 or TRBV12-4 and TRBJ2-5; 8 nucleotides align to TRBD1. The CDR3 is made up of 14 amino acids. The J segment lost 4 bases and the V segment lost 6 bases, leaving 7 bases of the junction unmatched. The CDR3 sequence: CASSPLQGGETQYF. The CDR3 region has the DNA TGTGCCAGCAGCCCTCTACAGGGGGGAGAGACCCAGTACTTC.

Ten or more counts support this clonotype. The chain links TRBV12-3 or TRBV12-4 to TRBJ1-2; perhaps TRBD1 as D (6 bases). The CDR3 is 14 residues long. V was shortened by 4 bases and J by 0 bases, with 9 bases between the two germline ends. The CDR3 sequence: CASSSRTANYGYTF. The CDR3 DNA is TGTGCCAGCAGTTCCCGGACAGCTAACTATGGCTACACCTTC.

Only a few counts were recorded for this clonotype. The V call is TRBV6-1, the J call TRBJ2-2; 7 positions agree with TRBD1. J was trimmed by 0 bases and V by 7 bases; bases with no gene match: 8. Germline values: CDR1 MNHNS, CDR2 SASEGT. The CDR3 consists of 16 residues. CDR3 loop: CASKPRQGSNTGELFF. CDR3 sequence (DNA): TGTGCCAGCAAGCCCCGACAGGGATCGAACACCGGGGAGCTGTTTTTT.

This clonotype occurred many times. The CDR3 loop is CSARDATGGPNTEAFF. In DNA form, the CDR3 reads TGCAGTGCTAGAGACGCAACAGGGGGCCCGAACACTGAAGCTTTCTTT. V usage is TRBV20-1 and J usage is TRBJ1-1, with 9 bases identical to TRBD1. Germline V gene data show CDR1 as DFQATT and CDR2 as SNEGSKA (reference sequence). The CDR3 sequence is 16 residues long. The J segment lost 1 base and the V segment lost 0 bases, leaving 6 bases of the junction unmatched.

V gene TRBV6-6 combines with J gene TRBJ2-7; D gene ambiguous. Germline values: CDR1 MNHNY, CDR2 SVGAGI (reference sequence). CDR3 length equals 13 residues. V lost 2 bases, J lost 3 bases, and 8 bases lay in between. DNA for the CDR3: TGTGCCAGCAGTTACGGTAACTTCTACGAGCAGTACTTC. Translated, it gives CASSYGNFYEQYF.

The chain joins TRBV27 to TRBJ2-7; D possibly uses TRBD1 or TRBD2 (6 bases each). Germline V gene sequence: CDR1 MNHEY, CDR2 SMNVEV (reference sequence). Trimming left V 6 bases short and J 7 bases short, with 19 bases between. The CDR3 extends over 14 amino acids. CDR3 nucleotides: TGTGCCAGCAGCCCTGACGGGGGCGAGTGGGAGCAGTACTTC. Its protein product is CASSPDGGEWEQYF.

The chain links TRBV14 to TRBJ2-1; 8 bases are a match to TRBD2. The CDR3 has 15 amino acids. V lost 1 base, J lost 8 bases, and 7 bases stayed unmatched. The germline V gene has CDR1 SGHDN and CDR2 FVKESK. CDR3 residues: CASSQGSGRIYEQFF. The CDR3 DNA is TGTGCCAGCAGCCAAGGGAGCGGGAGAATCTATGAGCAGTTCTTC.

This clonotype was recorded many times. The rearrangement links TRBV4-3 to TRBJ1-6; TRBD1 matches at 9 bases. Looked up from germline, CDR1 is LGHNA and CDR2 is YSLEER. This CDR3 region has 17 residues. The V gene end was trimmed by 0 bases and the J gene end by 8 bases; junction bases not matched to a gene: 8. Written as DNA, the CDR3 is TGCGCCAGCAGCCAAGAAATTTCGAGGACAGGGGATTCACCCCTCCACTTT. It translates to CASSQEISRTGDSPLHF.

The chain links TRBV18 to TRBJ2-5; D may correspond to TRBD1 or TRBD2 (5 bases each). The CDR3 contains 14 residues. The V gene lost 3 bases and the J gene lost 4 bases, with 12 bases spanning the gap. From germline, CDR1 is KGHSH and CDR2 LQKENI. CDR3 DNA sequence: TGTGCCAGCTCACCGGGACCGCGGCGAGAGACCCAGTACTTC. Protein sequence: CASSPGPRRETQYF.

The chain carries TRBV14 and TRBJ2-5, with D tentatively TRBD2 (5 bases). V lost 3 bases and J 3 bases, leaving 14 bases between the germline ends. Germline V gene data show CDR1 as SGHDN and CDR2 as FVKESK. The CDR3 contains 15 residues. The CDR3 sequence: CASSQYGVGEETQYF. In DNA, the CDR3 is TGTGCCAGCAGCCAGTACGGGGTAGGAGAAGAGACCCAGTACTTC. The full variable domain, rest sourced from reference TRBV14 and TRBJ2-5, is EAGVTQFPSHSVIEKGQTVTLRCDPISGHDNLYWYRRVMGKEIKFLLHFVKESKQDESGMPNNRFLAERTGGTYSTLKVQPAELEDSGVYFCASSQYGVGEETQYFGPGTRLLVL.

The chain employs TRBV4-2 and TRBJ1-3; possible D gene TRBD1, 5 bases. V lost 0 bases, J lost 0 bases, and 9 bases lay in between. CDR1 and CDR2 from the germline V gene are LGHNA and YNFKEQ. The CDR3 spans 16 residues. CDR3 sequence (DNA): TGTGCCAGCAGCCAAGACTTAGGGGACTCTGGAAACACCATATATTTT. It is translated as CASSQDLGDSGNTIYF.

This clonotype occurred many times. The chain is built from TRBV29-1 and TRBJ2-2; perhaps TRBD2 as D (6 bases). The CDR3 has 13 residues. V shed 3 bases and J shed 1 base, with 6 bases lying between them. Germline V lookup: CDR1 SQVTM, CDR2 ANQGSEA. For the CDR3, the DNA is TGCAGCGTTGACGGGGGGAACACCGGGGAGCTGTTTTTT. Amino acids: CSVDGGNTGELFF.

This clonotype appeared a few times. The CDR3 DNA reads as TGCAGCGTTGTTCCGGGACAGGGAGGTACTGAAGCTTTCTTT. Protein sequence: CSVVPGQGGTEAFF. The chain uses TRBV29-1 and TRBJ1-1, with TRBD1 identical over 9 bases. This CDR3 region has 14 residues. CDR1 and CDR2 (germline): SQVTM, ANQGSEA. Trimming at V came to 4 bases and at J to 5 bases, leaving 8 bases not matched to a gene.

This clonotype was counted only a few times. The chain combines TRBV28 with TRBJ2-1; tentative D call: TRBD2 (5 bases). This CDR3 spans 15 amino acids. CDR1 and CDR2 (germline): MDHEN, SYDVKM. Trimming removed 2 bases from V and 4 bases from J, with 12 bases in between. The CDR3 DNA reads TGTGCCAGCAGTTTAGAGGGCGGGTTATACAATGAGCAGTTCTTC. Protein product: CASSLEGGLYNEQFF.

Turning to this clonotype: A read error may account for a junction end that differs from germline. V is TRBV12-3 or TRBV12-4 and J is TRBJ2-5; 9 bases agree with TRBD2. This CDR3 has 14 residues. CDR3 region: CASSLAGTRHLEYF. The DNA for the CDR3 is TGTGCCAGCAGTCTAGCGGGAACCCGACACCTTGAGTACTTC.

Ten or more counts support this clonotype. The chain joins TRBV4-3 to TRBJ2-4; D is uncertain. The CDR3 is made up of 13 amino acids. Germline V gene sequence: CDR1 LGHNA, CDR2 YSLEER. V was clipped by 0 bases and J by 11 bases, with 11 bases between them. CDR3: CASSQDFHGVQYF. The CDR3 DNA follows: TGCGCCAGCAGCCAAGATTTCCACGGTGTTCAGTACTTC.

The chain links TRBV6-2 or TRBV6-3 to TRBJ1-1; D not resolved. Per the germline V gene, CDR1 is MNHEY and CDR2 is SVGEGT. The CDR3 runs 12 residues. V was clipped by 7 bases and J by 4 bases, with 10 bases between them. This CDR3 reads CASMRGITEAFF. Written as DNA, the CDR3 is TGTGCCAGCATGCGGGGTATCACTGAAGCTTTCTTT.

This clonotype was detected many times. The chain carries TRBV7-9 and TRBJ1-1; 8 positions match TRBD1. The V segment lost 4 bases and the J segment 7 bases; nucleotides outside the gene matches: 5. This CDR3 is 13 amino acids long. In germline, CDR1 is SEHNR, CDR2 FQNEAQ (reference sequence). The CDR3 here is CASSSQGAGEAFF. Written as DNA, the CDR3 is TGTGCCAGCAGCTCCCAGGGGGCTGGTGAAGCTTTCTTT.

There are many counts of this clonotype. The chain employs TRBV4-3 and TRBJ2-2, with TRBD2 matching over 7 bases. The CDR3 contains 17 residues. Trimming cost V 0 bases and J 1 base; bases outside gene matches: 5. Germline CDR1 is LGHNA and CDR2 is YSLEER. CDR3 loop: CASSQEIPSGNTGELFF. In DNA, the CDR3 is TGCGCCAGCAGCCAAGAGATCCCTAGCGGGAACACCGGGGAGCTGTTTTTT.

The V gene is TRBV7-2, the J gene TRBJ2-3; tentative D call: TRBD2 (6 bases). Germline V gene lookup returns CDR1 SGHTA and CDR2 FQGNSA. This CDR3 has 13 amino acids. V was shortened by 8 bases and J by 2 bases, with 11 bases between the two germline ends. This CDR3 is CASGLAPTDTQYF. The CDR3 DNA is TGTGCCAGCGGTCTAGCGCCCACAGATACGCAGTATTTT.

The chain employs TRBV29-1 and TRBJ2-5; no firm D call. The CDR3 extends over 11 amino acids. Per germline, CDR1 SQVTM and CDR2 ANQGSEA. The ends were cut back, 3 bases at V and 4 bases at J, with 6 bases in the middle. In DNA, the CDR3 is TGCAGCGTTGATGCCGGAGAGACCCAGTACTTC. Its translation is CSVDAGETQYF.